What follows is one T cell receptor (beta chain) and its context. The sample comes from a study of blood T cell repertoires in COVID-19. Study-wide context: Material from acute and convalescent COVID-19 was sourced from the United States, Italy and Spain.

CDR1 and CDR2 (germline): KGHSH, LQKENI. The CDR3 runs 16 residues. V shed 4 bases, J shed 8 bases, and the junction held 13 bases outside the gene matches. In the original processing: Counts of nucleated cells, estimated from reference gene primer amplification, were obtained. Using immunoSEQ multiplex PCR, the repertoire was profiled, and TCRdb retains in-frame clones only, with some absent. The DNA was the basis for D and trimming; V, J and clone size are from that table. The table shows 150,000 to 200,000 clones, with approximately 90% occurring only once. Source material: peripheral blood. This chain uses TRBV18 with TRBJ2-1; TRBD2 agrees at 8 bases. This sequence was found in a human donor in a cohort sampled during active COVID-19. CDR3 sequence: CASSLDPGGAPHEQFF. As DNA, the CDR3 is TGTGCCAGCTCACTTGACCCCGGGGGGGCCCCCCATGAGCAGTTCTTC.